The 5 T cell receptor beta chains reported below all come from one sample, sequenced in a study of T cells expressing NK-cell markers. Reprocessing the 5' RACE reads, TCRdb reports a single entry for every CDR3 protein and omits DNA. This table holds 350,000 to 500,000 distinct CDR3 sequences. Sequencing input: blood T cells: a sorted CD56 or NKG2C T cell subset, CD4+ or CD8+ T cells, or bulk PBMC T cells (not recorded which). Source of these receptors: a woman aged 18-69 years in good health.

This chain uses TRBV10-3 with TRBJ2-3; TCRdb outputs TRBD2, but without DNA this stays unchecked. Germline-derived CDR1 and CDR2 are ENHRY and SYGVKD. CDR3 length: 16 amino acids. CDR3 protein: CAISAAGLSGTDTQYF.

The chain is built from TRBV27 and TRBJ2-7. This CDR3 contains 13 residues. Germline V lookup: CDR1 MNHEY, CDR2 SMNVEV (reference sequence). CDR3 sequence reads: CASSLTSSYEQYF.

This chain uses TRBV12-3 or TRBV12-4 with TRBJ2-5; TCRdb names TRBD2, which stays unverified in the absence of DNA. This CDR3 has 15 residues. CDR3 loop: CASAPLTGGPETQYF.

The chain joins TRBV6-2 or TRBV6-3 to TRBJ2-5; without DNA, the TCRdb call of TRBD2 cannot be checked. The CDR3 sequence is 17 residues long. The germline V gene encodes CDR1 MNHEY and CDR2 SVGEGT. The CDR3 loop reads CASTLRLASLGKETQYF.

The chain links TRBV4-3 to TRBJ2-3; TCRdb reports TRBD2, a call that lacks DNA to check it against. Germline assignment: CDR1 LGHNA and CDR2 YSLEER. This CDR3 is built from 16 residues. CDR3 region: CASSQQAGGTTDTQYF.